The rows below give T cell receptor beta chains drawn from one sample of a study of a mutant IDH1 vaccine in newly diagnosed glioma. Libraries were prepared by immunoSEQ multiplex PCR; TCRdb keeps only in-frame clonotypes and omits some of them. The repertoire includes approximately 50,000 clones, approximately 87% of them detected once, and 1.6% sits in the top ten. Antigen specificity for these receptors is unknown. Sequenced here: PBMCs, sampled from a glioma patient whose treatment included an IDH1 peptide vaccine. The receptors stem from a man in his forties with glioma. Both conserved end residues are part of each CDR3. D genes are given only for firm matches. Size is omitted from some rows. Given values are once, few, many or a class for expanded clones.

TRBV6-5	-	-	TRBJ2-7	CASSSVPYEQYF	TGTGCCAGCAGTTCTGTCCCCTACGAGCAGTACTTC
TRBV7-2	-	TRBD2	TRBJ2-3	CASSLVPSGRRPTGTQYF	TGTGCCAGCAGCTTAGTACCTAGCGGGAGGAGGCCGACAGGTACGCAGTATTTT
TRBV6-1	few	-	TRBJ1-2	CASSELTAYYGYTF	TGTGCCAGCAGTGAATTAACAGCCTACTATGGCTACACCTTC
TRBV14	-	-	TRBJ2-7	CASSREASVIYEQYF	TGTGCCAGCAGCCGGGAGGCTAGCGTTATCTACGAGCAGTACTTC
TRBV5-1	-	-	TRBJ2-7	CASSLEGPYEQYF	TGCGCCAGCAGCTTGGAGGGTCCCTACGAGCAGTACTTC
TRBV6-5	-	TRBD1	TRBJ1-3	CASRGTGSGNTIYF	TGTGCCAGCAGGGGGACAGGGTCAGGAAACACCATATATTTT
TRBV6-5	-	-	TRBJ2-2	CASSYGPGHTGELFF	TGTGCCAGCAGTTACGGTCCGGGGCACACCGGGGAGCTGTTTTTT
TRBV29-1	-	-	TRBJ2-3	CSVPGTGTDTQYF	TGCAGCGTTCCAGGGACGGGCACAGATACGCAGTATTTT
TRBV9	once	-	TRBJ2-2	CASSRVTGELFF	TGTGCCAGCAGCAGGGTTACCGGGGAGCTGTTTTTT
TRBV10-3	-	-	TRBJ1-1	CAIGPGTMNTEAFF	TGTGCCATCGGACCGGGGACCATGAACACTGAAGCTTTCTTT
TRBV29-1	-	TRBD2	TRBJ2-1	CSVGKLAGTWDEQFF	TGCAGCGTTGGCAAACTAGCGGGAACTTGGGATGAGCAGTTCTTC
TRBV28	-	TRBD1	TRBJ2-7	CASFGTVPYEQYF	TGTGCCAGTTTCGGGACAGTTCCGTACGAGCAGTACTTC
TRBV6-5	few	TRBD1	TRBJ1-5	CASKEEGAGAPQHF	TGTGCCAGCAAAGAGGAGGGGGCAGGTGCGCCCCAGCATTTT
TRBV6-5	-	TRBD2	TRBJ2-1	CASSYESSGSYNEQFF	TGTGCCAGCAGTTACGAATCTAGCGGGAGTTACAATGAGCAGTTCTTC
TRBV6-5	-	TRBD2	TRBJ2-1	CASSFLAGVDEQFF	TGTGCCAGCAGTTTTCTAGCGGGAGTCGATGAGCAGTTCTTC
TRBV6-5	-	TRBD2	TRBJ2-7	CATGRDGNYEQYF	TGTGCCACCGGGAGGGACGGAAATTACGAGCAGTACTTC
TRBV14	few	-	TRBJ2-7	CASSQPPLYEQYF	TGTGCCAGCAGCCAGCCACCTCTCTACGAGCAGTACTTC
TRBV27	-	-	TRBJ2-7	CASSPDYPEGYEQYF	TGTGCCAGCAGTCCCGACTACCCAGAAGGGTACGAGCAGTACTTC
TRBV7-2	-	-	TRBJ2-1	CASSTLSYNEQFF	TGTGCCAGCAGCACCCTCTCCTACAATGAGCAGTTCTTC
TRBV5-1	-	-	TRBJ2-1	CASREGASEQFF	TGCGCCAGCAGGGAAGGGGCTAGTGAGCAGTTCTTC
TRBV19	-	TRBD2	TRBJ2-1	CASSTQLAGEGRAYNEQFF	TGTGCCAGTAGCACCCAACTAGCGGGAGAGGGGAGGGCCTACAATGAGCAGTTCTTC
TRBV27	-	-	TRBJ1-4	CASSPQRRTTNEKLFF	TGTGCCAGCAGTCCTCAAAGACGGACAACTAATGAAAAACTGTTTTTT
TRBV14	-	TRBD1	TRBJ2-7	CASSQVQGTGGYEQYF	TGTGCCAGCAGCCAAGTCCAAGGGACAGGGGGCTACGAGCAGTACTTC
TRBV6-5	-	TRBD1	TRBJ1-1	CASSNGQGRTEAFF	TGTGCCAGCAGTAACGGACAGGGGAGGACTGAAGCTTTCTTT
TRBV7-9	-	-	TRBJ1-5	CASSSFSGNQPQHF	TGTGCCAGCAGCTCGTTTTCGGGCAATCAGCCCCAGCATTTT
TRBV29-1	few	-	TRBJ2-1	CSAVQPSNEQFF	TGCAGCGCCGTCCAACCTTCCAATGAGCAGTTCTTC
TRBV5-1	few	-	TRBJ1-5	CASSLGQDSNQPQHF	TGCGCCAGCAGCTTGGGACAGGATAGCAATCAGCCCCAGCATTTT
TRBV18	few	-	TRBJ2-1	CASSPPNGDLHEQFF	TGTGCCAGCTCACCACCCAACGGGGACTTACATGAGCAGTTCTTC
TRBV7-8	once	-	TRBJ2-1	CASSPRVPGASYNEQFF	TGTGCCAGCAGCCCACGGGTACCCGGGGCCTCCTACAATGAGCAGTTCTTC
TRBV6-6	-	TRBD1	TRBJ1-2	CASSQDRVNYGYTF	TGTGCCAGCAGTCAGGACAGGGTAAACTATGGCTACACCTTC
TRBV7-9	-	-	TRBJ1-5	CASGGRYSNQPQHF	TGTGCCAGTGGGGGGAGGTATAGCAATCAGCCCCAGCATTTT
TRBV7-2	once	TRBD2	TRBJ2-1	CASSLGALAGRGQQFF	TGTGCCAGCAGCTTAGGGGCGCTAGCGGGTCGCGGGCAGCAGTTCTTC
TRBV10-3	-	-	TRBJ1-5	CAISEKGTDNQPQHF	TGTGCCATCAGTGAAAAGGGTACAGACAATCAGCCCCAGCATTTT
TRBV6-1	-	-	TRBJ2-5	CASRAVETQYF	TGTGCCAGCAGGGCGGTGGAGACCCAGTACTTC
TRBV9	few	TRBD2	TRBJ2-6	CASSLLAVRGSGANVLTF	TGTGCCAGCAGCTTACTAGCGGTGCGTGGCTCTGGGGCCAACGTCCTGACTTTC
TRBV5-4	-	-	TRBJ2-3	CASNPTGLTDTQYF	TGTGCCAGCAACCCTACAGGACTCACAGATACGCAGTATTTT
TRBV11-3	-	-	TRBJ2-2	CASSKNTGELFF	TGTGCCAGCAGCAAGAACACCGGGGAGCTGTTTTTT
TRBV5-6	-	-	TRBJ2-5	CASSLSAGQETQYF	TGTGCCAGCAGCTTAAGTGCTGGACAAGAGACCCAGTACTTC
TRBV18	-	-	TRBJ2-2	CASSLLETGGRGSYTGELFF	TGTGCCAGCTCACTCCTCGAGACAGGAGGGCGAGGATCTTACACCGGGGAGCTGTTTTTT
TRBV7-6	-	-	TRBJ2-5	CASSPGVETQYF	TGTGCCAGCAGCCCTGGGGTCGAGACCCAGTACTTC
TRBV27	-	-	TRBJ2-7	CASRSVYEQYF	TGTGCCAGCAGAAGTGTTTACGAGCAGTACTTC
TRBV7-2	-	TRBD1	TRBJ2-5	CASSLALGQGGRETQYF	TGTGCCAGCAGCTTAGCTCTGGGACAGGGAGGGAGAGAGACCCAGTACTTC
TRBV5-1	-	TRBD1	TRBJ1-5	CASSPTGTNQPQHF	TGCGCCAGCAGCCCGACAGGGACCAATCAGCCCCAGCATTTT